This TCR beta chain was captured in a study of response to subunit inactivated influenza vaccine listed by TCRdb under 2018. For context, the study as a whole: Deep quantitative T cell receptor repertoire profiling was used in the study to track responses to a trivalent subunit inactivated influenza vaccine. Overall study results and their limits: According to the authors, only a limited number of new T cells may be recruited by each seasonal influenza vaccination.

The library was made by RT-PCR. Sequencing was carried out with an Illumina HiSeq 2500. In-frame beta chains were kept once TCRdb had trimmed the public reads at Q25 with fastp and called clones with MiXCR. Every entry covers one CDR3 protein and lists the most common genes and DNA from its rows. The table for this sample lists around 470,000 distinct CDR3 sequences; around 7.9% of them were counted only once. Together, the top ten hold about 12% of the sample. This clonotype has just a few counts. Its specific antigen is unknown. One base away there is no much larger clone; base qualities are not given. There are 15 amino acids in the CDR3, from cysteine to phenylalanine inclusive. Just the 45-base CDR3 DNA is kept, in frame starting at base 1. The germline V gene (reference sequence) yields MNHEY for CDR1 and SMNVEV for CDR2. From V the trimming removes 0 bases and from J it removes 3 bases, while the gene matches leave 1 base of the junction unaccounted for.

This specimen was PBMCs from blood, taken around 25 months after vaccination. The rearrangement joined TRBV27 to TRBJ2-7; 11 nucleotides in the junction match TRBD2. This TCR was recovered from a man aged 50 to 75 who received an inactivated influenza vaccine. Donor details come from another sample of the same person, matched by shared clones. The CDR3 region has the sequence CASSLSTSGVYEQYF. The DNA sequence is TGTGCCAGCAGTTTATCGACTAGCGGGGTCTACGAGCAGTACTTC.